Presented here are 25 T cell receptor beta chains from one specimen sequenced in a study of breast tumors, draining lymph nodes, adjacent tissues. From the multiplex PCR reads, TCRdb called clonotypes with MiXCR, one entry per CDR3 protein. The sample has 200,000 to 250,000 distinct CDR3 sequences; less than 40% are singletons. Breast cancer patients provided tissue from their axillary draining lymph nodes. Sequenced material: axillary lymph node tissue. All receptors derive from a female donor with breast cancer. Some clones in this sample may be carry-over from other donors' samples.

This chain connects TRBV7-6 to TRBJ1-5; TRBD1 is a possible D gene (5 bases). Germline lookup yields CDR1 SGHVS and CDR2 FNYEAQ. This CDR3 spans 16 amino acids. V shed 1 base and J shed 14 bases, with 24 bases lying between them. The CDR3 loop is CASSLGGLAGKGYEHF. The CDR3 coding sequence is TGTGCCAGCAGCTTAGGGGGACTAGCGGGAAAGGGGTACGAGCATTTT.

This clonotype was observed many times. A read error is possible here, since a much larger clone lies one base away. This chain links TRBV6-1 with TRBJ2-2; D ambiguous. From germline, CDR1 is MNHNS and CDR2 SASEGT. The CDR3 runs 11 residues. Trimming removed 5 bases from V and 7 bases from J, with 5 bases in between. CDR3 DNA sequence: TGTGCCAGCAGTCGAGGCGGGGAGCTGTTTTTT. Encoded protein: CASSRGGELFF.

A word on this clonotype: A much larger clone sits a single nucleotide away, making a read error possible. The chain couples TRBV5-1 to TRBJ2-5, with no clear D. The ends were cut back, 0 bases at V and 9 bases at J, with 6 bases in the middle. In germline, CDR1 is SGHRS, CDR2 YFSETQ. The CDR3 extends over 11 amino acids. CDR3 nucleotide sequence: TGCGCCAGCAGCTTGGGACGGGCCCAGTACTTC. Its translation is CASSLGRAQYF.

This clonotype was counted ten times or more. CDR3 in amino acids: CAWSTGTNSPLHF. In DNA, the CDR3 is TGTGCCTGGAGCACAGGGACGAATTCACCCCTCCACTTT. V gene TRBV30 combines with J gene TRBJ1-6; TRBD1 might be the D (6 bases). Germline V gives CDR1 GTSNPN, CDR2 SVGIG (reference sequence). The CDR3 runs 13 residues. The V gene lost 3 bases and the J gene lost 7 bases, with 10 bases spanning the gap.

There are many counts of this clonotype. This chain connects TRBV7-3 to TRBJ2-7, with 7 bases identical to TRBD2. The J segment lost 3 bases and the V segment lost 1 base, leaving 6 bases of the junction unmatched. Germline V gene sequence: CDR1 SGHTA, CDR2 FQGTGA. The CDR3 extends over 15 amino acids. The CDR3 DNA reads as TGTGCCAGCAGCTTAAGGGGAGGGACTAACTACGAGCAGTACTTC. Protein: CASSLRGGTNYEQYF.

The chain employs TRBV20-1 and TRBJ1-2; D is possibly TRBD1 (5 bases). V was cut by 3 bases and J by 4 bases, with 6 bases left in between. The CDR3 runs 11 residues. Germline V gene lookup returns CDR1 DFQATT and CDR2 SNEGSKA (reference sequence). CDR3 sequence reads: CSARGLYGYTF. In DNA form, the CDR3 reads TGCAGTGCTAGGGGGCTCTATGGCTACACCTTC.

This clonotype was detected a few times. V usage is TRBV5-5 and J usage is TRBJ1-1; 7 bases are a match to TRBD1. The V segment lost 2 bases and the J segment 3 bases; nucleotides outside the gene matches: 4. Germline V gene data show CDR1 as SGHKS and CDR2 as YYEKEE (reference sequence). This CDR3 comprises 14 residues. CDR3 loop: CASSLYRGDTEAFF. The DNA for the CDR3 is TGTGCCAGCAGCTTATACAGGGGAGACACTGAAGCTTTCTTT. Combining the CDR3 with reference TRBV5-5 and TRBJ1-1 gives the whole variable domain DAGVTQSPTHLIKTRGQQVTLRCSPISGHKSVSWYQQVLGQGPQFIFQYYEKEERGRGNFPDRFSARQFPNYSSELNVNALLLGDSALYLCASSLYRGDTEAFFGQGTRLTVV.

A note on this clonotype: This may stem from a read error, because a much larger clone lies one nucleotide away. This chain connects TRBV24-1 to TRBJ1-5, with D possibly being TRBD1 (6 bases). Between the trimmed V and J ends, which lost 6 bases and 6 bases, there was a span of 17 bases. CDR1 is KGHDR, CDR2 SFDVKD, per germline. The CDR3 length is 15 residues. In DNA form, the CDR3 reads TGTGCCACCAGTTTAAAAGGGGGATGGACTCAGCCCCAGCATTTT. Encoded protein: CATSLKGGWTQPQHF.

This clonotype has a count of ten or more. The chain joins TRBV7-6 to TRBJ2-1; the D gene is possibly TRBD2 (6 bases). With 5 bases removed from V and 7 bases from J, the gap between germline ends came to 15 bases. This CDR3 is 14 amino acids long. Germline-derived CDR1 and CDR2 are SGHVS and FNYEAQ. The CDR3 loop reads CASSAVGGSNEQFF. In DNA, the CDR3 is TGTGCCAGCAGCGCCGTAGGAGGGTCAAATGAGCAGTTCTTC.

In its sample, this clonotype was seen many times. CDR3 sequence: CASSLEGRDGYTF. CDR3 bases: TGTGCCAGCAGCTTAGAGGGGCGGGATGGCTACACCTTC. The chain employs TRBV7-6 and TRBJ1-2, with a weak D call TRBD1 (5 bases). The V and J ends lost 1 base and 6 bases respectively, with 9 bases between them. The CDR3 contains 13 residues. Germline V gives CDR1 SGHVS, CDR2 FNYEAQ.

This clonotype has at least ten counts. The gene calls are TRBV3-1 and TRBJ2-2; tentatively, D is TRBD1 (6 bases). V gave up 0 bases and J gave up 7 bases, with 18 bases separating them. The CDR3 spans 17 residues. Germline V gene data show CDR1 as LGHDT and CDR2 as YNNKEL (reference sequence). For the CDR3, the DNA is TGTGCCAGCAGCCAAGATGGCCGTTTCCAGGGGAACGGGGAGCTGTTTTTT. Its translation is CASSQDGRFQGNGELFF.

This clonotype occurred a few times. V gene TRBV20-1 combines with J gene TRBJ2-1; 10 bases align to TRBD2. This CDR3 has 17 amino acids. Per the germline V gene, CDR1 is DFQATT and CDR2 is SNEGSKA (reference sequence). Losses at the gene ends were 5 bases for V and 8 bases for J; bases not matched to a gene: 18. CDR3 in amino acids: CSAGGGASGSLFYEQFF. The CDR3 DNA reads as TGCAGTGCTGGAGGGGGCGCTAGCGGGAGTCTGTTCTATGAGCAGTTCTTC.

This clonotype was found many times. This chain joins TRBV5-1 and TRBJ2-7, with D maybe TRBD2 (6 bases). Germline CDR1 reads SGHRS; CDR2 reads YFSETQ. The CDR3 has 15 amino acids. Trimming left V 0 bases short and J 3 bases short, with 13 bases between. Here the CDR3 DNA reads TGCGCCAGCAGCTTGGGCGGGATGGAGGTCTACGAGCAGTACTTC. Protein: CASSLGGMEVYEQYF.

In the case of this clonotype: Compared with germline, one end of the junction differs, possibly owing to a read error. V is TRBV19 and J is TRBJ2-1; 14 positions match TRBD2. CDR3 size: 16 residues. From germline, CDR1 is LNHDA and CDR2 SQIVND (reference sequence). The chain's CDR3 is CASSKTSGRAGDEQFF. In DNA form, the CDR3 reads TGTGCCAGCAGTAAGACTAGCGGGAGGGCTGGGGATGAGCAGTTCTTC.

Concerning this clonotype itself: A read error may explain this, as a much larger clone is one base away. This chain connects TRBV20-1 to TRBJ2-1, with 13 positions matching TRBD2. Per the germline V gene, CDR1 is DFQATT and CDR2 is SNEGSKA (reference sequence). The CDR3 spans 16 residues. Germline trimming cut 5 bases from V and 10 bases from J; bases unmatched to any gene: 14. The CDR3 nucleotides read TGCAGTGCTCTCAGGACTAGCGGGAGCGCGAAAGGGGAGCAGTTCTTC. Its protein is CSALRTSGSAKGEQFF.

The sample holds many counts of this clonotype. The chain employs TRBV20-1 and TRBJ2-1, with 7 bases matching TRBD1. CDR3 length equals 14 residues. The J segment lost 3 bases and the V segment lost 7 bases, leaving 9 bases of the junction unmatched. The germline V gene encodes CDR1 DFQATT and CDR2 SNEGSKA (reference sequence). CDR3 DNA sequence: TGCAGTGTCCCACAGCGACAGGGCTACAATGAGCAGTTCTTC. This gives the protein CSVPQRQGYNEQFF.

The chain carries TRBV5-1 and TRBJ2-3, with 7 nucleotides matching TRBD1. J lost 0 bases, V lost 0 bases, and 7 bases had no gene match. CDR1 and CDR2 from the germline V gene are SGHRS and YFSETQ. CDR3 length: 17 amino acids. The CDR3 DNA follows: TGCGCCAGCAGCTTGGAAGGTTGCAGGGGGAGCACAGATACGCAGTATTTT. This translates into CASSLEGCRGSTDTQYF.

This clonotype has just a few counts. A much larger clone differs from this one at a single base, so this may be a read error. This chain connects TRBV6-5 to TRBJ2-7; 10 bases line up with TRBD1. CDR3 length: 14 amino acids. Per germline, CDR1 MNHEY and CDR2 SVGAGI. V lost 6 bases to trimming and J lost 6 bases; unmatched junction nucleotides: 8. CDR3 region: CASSQSTGGSEQYF. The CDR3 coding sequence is TGTGCCAGCAGCCAATCGACAGGGGGCTCCGAGCAGTACTTC.

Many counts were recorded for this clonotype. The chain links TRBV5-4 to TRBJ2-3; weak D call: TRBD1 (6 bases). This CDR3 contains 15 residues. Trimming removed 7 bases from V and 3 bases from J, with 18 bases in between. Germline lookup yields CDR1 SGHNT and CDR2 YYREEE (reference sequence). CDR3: CASSTGLRVTDTQYF. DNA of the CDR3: TGTGCCAGCTCCACAGGGCTGCGGGTGACAGATACGCAGTATTTT.

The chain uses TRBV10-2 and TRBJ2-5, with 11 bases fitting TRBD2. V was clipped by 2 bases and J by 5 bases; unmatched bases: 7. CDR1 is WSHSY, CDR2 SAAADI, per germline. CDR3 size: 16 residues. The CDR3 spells CASSEGLAGGAETQYF. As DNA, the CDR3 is TGCGCCAGCAGTGAGGGTCTAGCGGGAGGTGCGGAGACCCAGTACTTC.

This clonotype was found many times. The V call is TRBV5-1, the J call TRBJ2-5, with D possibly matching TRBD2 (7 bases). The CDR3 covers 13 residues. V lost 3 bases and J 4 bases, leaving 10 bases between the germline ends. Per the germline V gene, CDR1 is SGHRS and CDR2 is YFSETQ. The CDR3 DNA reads TGCGCCAGCAGCTCCGGGGGGCGAGAGACCCAGTACTTC. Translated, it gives CASSSGGRETQYF.

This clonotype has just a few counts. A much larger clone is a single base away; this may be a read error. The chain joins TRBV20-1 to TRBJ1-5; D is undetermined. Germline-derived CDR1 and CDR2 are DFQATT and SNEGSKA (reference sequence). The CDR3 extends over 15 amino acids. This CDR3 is CSARDWRDSTQPQHF. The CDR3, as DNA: TGCAGTGCTAGAGATTGGCGGGATAGCACTCAGCCCCAGCATTTT.

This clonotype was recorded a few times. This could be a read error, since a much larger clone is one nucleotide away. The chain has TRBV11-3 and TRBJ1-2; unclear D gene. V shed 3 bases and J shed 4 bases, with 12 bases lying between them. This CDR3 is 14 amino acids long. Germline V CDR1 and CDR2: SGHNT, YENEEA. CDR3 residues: CASSLDGPTYGYTF. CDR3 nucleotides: TGTGCCAGCAGCTTGGACGGACCTACCTATGGCTACACCTTC. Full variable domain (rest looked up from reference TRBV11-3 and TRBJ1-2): EAGVVQSPRYKIIEKKQPVAFWCNPISGHNTLYWYLQNLGQGPELLIRYENEEAVDDSQLPKDRFSAERLKGVDSTLKIQPAELGDSAVYLCASSLDGPTYGYTFGSGTRLTVV.

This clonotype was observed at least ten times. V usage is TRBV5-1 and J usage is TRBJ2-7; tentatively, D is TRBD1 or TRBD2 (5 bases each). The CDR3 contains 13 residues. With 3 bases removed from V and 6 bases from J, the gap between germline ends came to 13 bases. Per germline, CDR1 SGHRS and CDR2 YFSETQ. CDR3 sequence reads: CASSYMTEGEQYF. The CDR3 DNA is TGCGCCAGCAGCTACATGACAGAGGGCGAGCAGTACTTC.

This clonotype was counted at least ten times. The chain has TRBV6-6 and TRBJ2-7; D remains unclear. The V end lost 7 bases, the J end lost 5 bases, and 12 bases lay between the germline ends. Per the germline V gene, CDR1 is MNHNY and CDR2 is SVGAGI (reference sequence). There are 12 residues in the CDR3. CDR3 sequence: CASTPSFHEQYF. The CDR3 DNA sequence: TGTGCCAGCACCCCCTCGTTCCACGAGCAGTACTTC.